This TCR beta chain was recorded in a study of cytomegalovirus exposure and HLA in healthy donors. Findings and limits, study-wide: Donors belonging to an Asian-associated ancestry cluster reportedly showed fewer N-insertions in productive TCRs than the roughly 700-donor mean, according to what a later analysis found. Under in vitro conditions, a few CMV-associated chains were confirmed as specific for CMV antigens. Among TCR beta chains of equal frequency, HLA-associated ones were more clonally expanded in a later analysis. TCR beta V segments were, for the most part, productive about 87% or about 30% of the time in an earlier analysis.

Comment on this clone: Its antigen is currently unknown.

The PCR contained 60 Vbeta and 13 Jbeta primers. Some clones are missing from TCRdb's copy, which holds only in-frame ones; the method was immunoSEQ multiplex PCR. Here the sample spans about 150,000 clones, approximately 69% being singletons. CDR3 length equals 17 residues. Germline CDR1 and CDR2: SGHRS and YFSETQ. The V end was cut by 4 bases, the J end by 1 base, with 18 bases between. Sequenced input: PBMCs. The sequence came from a man in his thirties or forties in good health and CMV-seronegative. The chain employs TRBV5-1 and TRBJ2-1, with TRBD2 as a possible D gene (6 bases). The CDR3 here is CASSQGTGTRSYNEQFF. CDR3 sequence (DNA): TGCGCCAGCAGCCAAGGGACTGGAACCAGATCCTACAATGAGCAGTTCTTC.